A single sample is the source of the 29 T cell receptor beta chains below, sequenced in a study of beta chain features in type 1 diabetes. Study findings and constraints: TCRB CDR3 length was moderately but significantly reduced in all four CD4+ subsets of Type 1 diabetes patients.

What was sequenced were expressed TCRB transcripts, since all of the isolated RNA had been reverse transcribed. The method was immunoSEQ multiplex PCR; TCRdb's version includes in-frame clones alone and lacks a portion of them. Among 600,000 to 700,000 clones listed, 13% were seen once. No cognate antigen is known for these TCRs. Material: naive CD4+ T cells from blood. These receptors were taken from a man younger than 35 with type 1 diabetes.

V and J are TRBV28 and TRBJ1-2, with D possibly being TRBD1 (5 bases). V lost 6 bases to trimming and J lost 4 bases, with 15 bases between them. The CDR3 totals 14 residues. Germline V lookup: CDR1 MDHEN, CDR2 SYDVKM. Written as DNA, the CDR3 is TGTGCCAGCAGGTCAATCCAGGGAATCTATGGCTACACCTTC. Protein sequence: CASRSIQGIYGYTF.

The rearrangement joins TRBV14 to TRBJ2-3; TRBD1 might be the D (6 bases). V was cut by 0 bases and J by 6 bases, with 7 bases left in between. CDR1 and CDR2 from the germline V gene are SGHDN and FVKESK. There are 13 residues in the CDR3. The chain's CDR3 is CASSQEGADTQYF. The CDR3 nucleotides read TGTGCCAGCAGCCAAGAGGGGGCGGATACGCAGTATTTT. Using reference TRBV14 and TRBJ2-3 for the parts outside the CDR3, the full variable domain is EAGVTQFPSHSVIEKGQTVTLRCDPISGHDNLYWYRRVMGKEIKFLLHFVKESKQDESGMPNNRFLAERTGGTYSTLKVQPAELEDSGVYFCASSQEGADTQYFGPGTRLTVL.

This clone was detected a few times. The V gene is TRBV5-6, the J gene TRBJ2-3; tentatively, D is TRBD2 (6 bases). Germline-derived CDR1 and CDR2 are SGHDT and YYEEEE. With 4 bases removed from V and 0 bases from J, the gap between germline ends came to 9 bases. The CDR3 is 14 residues long. CDR3 coding DNA: TGTGCCAGCAGCGTTAGCGGCAGCACAGATACGCAGTATTTT. Translated, it gives CASSVSGSTDTQYF.

The chain is built from TRBV30 and TRBJ1-3; D not resolved. Deletions cut 0 bases from V and 2 bases from J, with 5 bases between. The CDR3 is 13 amino acids. Germline CDR1 reads GTSNPN; CDR2 reads SVGIG (reference sequence). This CDR3 is CAWSVNPGNTIYF. CDR3 nucleotides: TGTGCCTGGAGTGTAAACCCTGGAAACACCATATATTTT. Based on the CDR3 plus reference TRBV30 and TRBJ1-3, the full variable domain is SQTIHQWPATLVQPVGSPLSLECTVEGTSNPNLYWYRQAAGRGLQLLFYSVGIGQISSEVPQNLSASRPQDRQFILSSKKLLLSDSGFYLCAWSVNPGNTIYFGEGSWLTVV.

The V call is TRBV7-8, the J call TRBJ2-3, with 7 bases that match TRBD2. The trim removed 2 bases at V and 5 bases at J, leaving 4 bases unmatched. This CDR3 has 14 amino acids. CDR1 is SGHVS and CDR2 is FQNEAQ in the germline V gene. CDR3 DNA: TGTGCCAGCAGCTTAAGGCCTAGCGGAGATACGCAGTATTTT. The encoded protein is CASSLRPSGDTQYF.

The genes are TRBV7-2 and TRBJ1-1; D perhaps matches TRBD1 (5 bases). The V gene's germline CDR1 is SGHTA and CDR2 FQGNSA. Trimming left V 6 bases short and J 1 base short, with 12 bases between. This CDR3 region has 14 residues. This CDR3 reads CASRVNQGNTEAFF. The DNA of the CDR3 is TGTGCCAGCAGGGTTAATCAGGGGAACACTGAAGCTTTCTTT. The full variable domain, rest sourced from reference TRBV7-2 and TRBJ1-1, is GAGVSQSPSNKVTEKGKDVELRCDPISGHTALYWYRQSLGQGLEFLIYFQGNSAPDKSGLPSDRFSAERTGGSVSTLTIQRTQQEDSAVYLCASRVNQGNTEAFFGQGTRLTVV.

This sequence joins TRBV30 and TRBJ2-3; no reliable D call. Trimming cost V 1 base and J 2 bases, with 7 bases left between them. The germline CDR1 and CDR2 sequences are GTSNPN and SVGIG (reference sequence). The CDR3 is 13 residues long. The CDR3 sequence is CAWSGLYTDTQYF. CDR3 DNA: TGTGCCTGGAGTGGTCTATACACAGATACGCAGTATTTT.

The genes are TRBV28 and TRBJ1-2; D is undetermined. The CDR3 totals 12 residues. V dropped 11 bases and J dropped 7 bases, with 17 bases sitting between them. Germline assignment: CDR1 MDHEN and CDR2 SYDVKM. The CDR3: CAARPTGSGYTF. The CDR3 DNA follows: TGTGCCGCACGTCCCACGGGCTCTGGCTACACCTTC.

This clone was counted only a few times. The gene calls are TRBV4-1 and TRBJ2-2, with a tentative D call TRBD1 (5 bases). The germline V and J ends were trimmed by 0 bases and 2 bases, with 13 bases remaining between them. The CDR3 is 17 amino acids. In germline, CDR1 is MGHRA, CDR2 YSYEKL. CDR3 protein: CASSQDKDTYNTGELFF. The CDR3 nucleotides read TGCGCCAGCAGCCAAGATAAGGACACCTATAACACCGGGGAGCTGTTTTTT.

A few counts support this clone. The J gene is TRBJ2-1, the V gene TRBV29-1, with 8 bases aligning to TRBD1. In germline, CDR1 is SQVTM, CDR2 ANQGSEA. The CDR3 runs 13 residues. The ends lost 6 bases at V and 5 bases at J; junction bases unmatched: 6. In DNA, the CDR3 is TGCAGCGTCGAAACAGGGGGACACAATGAGCAGTTCTTC. Its translation is CSVETGGHNEQFF.

This chain joins TRBV9 and TRBJ1-1; 9 bases are a match to TRBD1. Germline V lookup: CDR1 SGDLS, CDR2 YYNGEE. The CDR3 covers 17 residues. The junction had 6 bases not matched to a gene; V was cut back by 0 bases and J by 0 bases. CDR3 amino acids: CASSVEGQGPVNTEAFF. The CDR3 region has the DNA TGTGCCAGCAGCGTAGAGGGACAGGGTCCCGTGAACACTGAAGCTTTCTTT.

This clone appeared once. Written as DNA, the CDR3 is TGTGCCAGCAGCTTGAGCGACAGTCATAATTCACCCCTCCACTTT. As protein: CASSLSDSHNSPLHF. The V call is TRBV7-9, the J call TRBJ1-6; possibly TRBD1 for D (5 bases). The V end was cut by 3 bases, the J end by 5 bases, with 11 bases between. Germline CDR1 is SEHNR and CDR2 is FQNEAQ (reference sequence). The CDR3 consists of 15 residues.

V gene TRBV5-6 combines with J gene TRBJ2-3; TRBD1 might be the D (5 bases). Germline values: CDR1 SGHDT, CDR2 YYEEEE. The V gene lost 0 bases and the J gene lost 3 bases, with 8 bases spanning the gap. This CDR3 has 14 amino acids. The CDR3 DNA reads TGTGCCAGCAGCTTGGGCTCAGGGACAGATACGCAGTATTTT. Amino acid sequence: CASSLGSGTDTQYF.

The rearrangement joins TRBV25-1 to TRBJ2-3, with D hard to call. This CDR3 spans 13 amino acids. The V end lost 7 bases, the J end lost 7 bases, and 15 bases lay between the germline ends. Germline CDR1 and CDR2: MGHDK and SYGVNS. For the CDR3, the DNA is TGTGCCAGCACCGAAGGAAGAGATCATACGCAGTATTTT. This gives the protein CASTEGRDHTQYF.

This clone has just a few counts. The CDR3, as DNA: TGTGCCTGGAGGGACCAGAACTACGAGCAGTACTTC. Residues: CAWRDQNYEQYF. J is TRBJ2-7 and V is TRBV30; D ambiguous. Germline CDR1 reads GTSNPN; CDR2 reads SVGIG (reference sequence). There are 12 residues in the CDR3. V lost 3 bases, J lost 3 bases, and 9 bases lay in between.

The V call is TRBV12-2, the J call TRBJ2-5; the DNA was not used to check the table's D call, TRBD1. TRBV12-2 is termed a pseudogene. CDR3 length: 15 residues. The CDR3 DNA follows: TGTGCAAGTCGCTTACCTCAAGGACAGCAAGAGACCCAGTACTTC. Its translation is CASRLPQGQQETQYF.

This clone has a handful of counts. The chain has TRBV30 and TRBJ1-2, with D perhaps TRBD1 (5 bases). The germline V gene encodes CDR1 GTSNPN and CDR2 SVGIG (reference sequence). The CDR3 consists of 12 residues. Trimming cost V 3 bases and J 2 bases, with 7 bases left between them. CDR3: CAWRAGNYGYTF. CDR3 bases: TGTGCCTGGAGGGCAGGGAACTATGGCTACACCTTC.

The chain employs TRBV6-5 and TRBJ2-7; TRBD1 matches 10 bases. The CDR3 contains 15 residues. V lost 5 bases, J lost 2 bases, and 6 bases stayed unmatched. CDR1 and CDR2 (germline): MNHEY, SVGAGI. In nucleotides, the CDR3 is TGTGCCAGCAGTCGCGGGACAGGGGCTGCCTACGAGCAGTACTTC. Translation gives CASSRGTGAAYEQYF.

This clone was observed a handful of times. V usage is TRBV4-1 and J usage is TRBJ2-1; 7 nucleotides agree with TRBD2. From germline, CDR1 is MGHRA and CDR2 YSYEKL. The CDR3 is 14 residues long. Trimming took 1 base from V and 5 from J; bases not matched to a gene: 2. The DNA for the CDR3 is TGCGCCAGCAGCCAAGGGGGAGGGGACAATGAGCAGTTCTTC. Translation: CASSQGGGDNEQFF.

This clone was counted only a few times. The chain links TRBV2 to TRBJ1-4, with D hard to call. Trimming left V 8 bases short and J 3 bases short, with 13 bases between. Looked up from germline, CDR1 is SNHLY and CDR2 is FYNNEI. The CDR3 spans 14 residues. The CDR3, as DNA: TGTGCCAGCCGGCGGGGTCTAGCTAATGAAAAACTGTTTTTT. Encoded protein: CASRRGLANEKLFF.

The J gene is TRBJ2-1, the V gene TRBV19; tentative D call: TRBD2 (5 bases). CDR3 length: 15 amino acids. V was cut by 8 bases and J by 0 bases, with 14 bases left in between. Germline CDR1 is LNHDA and CDR2 is SQIVND (reference sequence). The CDR3: CASVSGASSYNEQFF. Here the CDR3 DNA reads TGTGCCAGTGTAAGCGGTGCCAGCTCCTACAATGAGCAGTTCTTC.

In this sample, this clone turned up a few times. The gene calls are TRBV4-1 and TRBJ1-5; TRBD1 is a possible D gene (6 bases). The ends were cut back, 0 bases at V and 2 bases at J, with 17 bases in the middle. Germline-derived CDR1 and CDR2 are MGHRA and YSYEKL. The CDR3 is 18 residues long. The CDR3 is CASSQEGRPGGGNQPQHF. The CDR3 DNA reads as TGCGCCAGCAGCCAAGAGGGCCGCCCGGGGGGCGGCAATCAGCCCCAGCATTTT.

This clone has a handful of counts. The chain uses TRBV10-3 and TRBJ2-7; a possible D gene is TRBD2 (6 bases). V was clipped by 0 bases and J by 3 bases, with 12 bases between them. Germline V gene sequence: CDR1 ENHRY, CDR2 SYGVKD. CDR3 length: 15 residues. CDR3 amino acids: CAISESWGLNYEQYF. CDR3 sequence (DNA): TGTGCCATCAGTGAGTCGTGGGGACTGAACTACGAGCAGTACTTC.

The CDR3 here is CASSAQTGELFF. The CDR3 coding sequence is TGTGCCAGCAGTGCACAAACCGGGGAGCTGTTTTTT. J is TRBJ2-2 and V is TRBV2; D gene unclear. Germline lookup yields CDR1 SNHLY and CDR2 FYNNEI. The CDR3 totals 12 residues. Trimming pared 4 bases from V and 5 bases from J, leaving 5 bases between.

This chain joins TRBV30 and TRBJ1-4; the match to TRBD1 covers 8 bases. The CDR3 is 14 residues long. Germline V gives CDR1 GTSNPN, CDR2 SVGIG (reference sequence). The trim removed 2 bases at V and 4 bases at J, leaving 3 bases unmatched. This chain's CDR3 is CAWSSDRGNEKLFF. The CDR3 DNA reads TGTGCCTGGAGTTCCGACAGGGGTAATGAAAAACTGTTTTTT.

This sequence joins TRBV5-1 and TRBJ2-5; TRBD1 matches at 10 bases. Trimming removed 5 bases from V and 1 base from J; junction bases left unmatched: 8. CDR1 and CDR2 (germline): SGHRS, YFSETQ. The CDR3 totals 16 residues. The CDR3 nucleotides are TGCGCCAGCAGTTTCGGGACAGGGGTCACCCAAGAGACCCAGTACTTC. Translating it yields CASSFGTGVTQETQYF.

This clone has only a few counts. V gene TRBV6-5 combines with J gene TRBJ2-5; D possibly corresponds to TRBD2 (6 bases). Per the germline V gene, CDR1 is MNHEY and CDR2 is SVGAGI. V lost 2 bases, J lost 5 bases, and 18 bases lay in between. The CDR3 runs to 16 residues. The chain's CDR3 is CASSYTTRKDVETQYF. Here the CDR3 DNA reads TGTGCCAGCAGTTACACGACTAGAAAGGATGTTGAGACCCAGTACTTC.

This clone was seen more than once but under ten times. The chain couples TRBV30 to TRBJ1-5, with D perhaps matching TRBD1 (5 bases). From germline, CDR1 is GTSNPN and CDR2 SVGIG (reference sequence). The CDR3 sequence is 20 residues long. V lost 0 bases and J lost 8, with 32 bases in between. CDR3 nucleotides: TGTGCCTGGAGTGTGAGATGGTCGACAGCACATACCGCGCGTGGGGAGCCCCAGCATTTT. Translation gives CAWSVRWSTAHTARGEPQHF. The full variable domain, rest sourced from reference TRBV30 and TRBJ1-5, is SQTIHQWPATLVQPVGSPLSLECTVEGTSNPNLYWYRQAAGRGLQLLFYSVGIGQISSEVPQNLSASRPQDRQFILSSKKLLLSDSGFYLCAWSVRWSTAHTARGEPQHFGDGTRLSIL.

This clone was recorded a few times. This chain links TRBV30 with TRBJ1-1; no firm D call. The V and J ends lost 5 bases and 4 bases respectively, with 14 bases between them. Germline CDR1 reads GTSNPN; CDR2 reads SVGIG (reference sequence). The CDR3 has 13 amino acids. The chain's CDR3 is CAWGLGVSTEAFF. For the CDR3, the DNA is TGTGCCTGGGGCCTCGGGGTGAGCACTGAAGCTTTCTTT.